These 27 T cell receptor beta chains came from one sample sequenced in a study of T cells after yellow fever vaccination. TCRdb re-derived calls from the 5' RACE reads in MiXCR, one entry per CDR3 protein. The sample lists about 210,000 distinct CDR3 sequences; approximately 3.3% were seen once. Sequences were derived from CD4+ T cells sorted from PBMCs, sampled 10 days after the yellow fever booster vaccination. The origin of the receptors is a man younger than 30 who received the YFV17D yellow fever vaccine.

This clonotype was recorded a few times. The CDR3 loop reads CASSHGSGLNEKLFF. The CDR3 DNA reads TGCGCCAGCAGCCACGGGTCCGGGCTTAATGAAAAACTGTTTTTT. The chain couples TRBV5-1 to TRBJ1-4, with no clear D. CDR1 SGHRS and CDR2 YFSETQ come from the germline V gene. With 4 bases removed from V and 4 bases from J, the gap between germline ends came to 14 bases. CDR3 length: 15 amino acids. Full variable domain (remainder filled in from reference TRBV5-1 and TRBJ1-4): KAGVTQTPRYLIKTRGQQVTLSCSPISGHRSVSWYQQTPGQGLQFLFEYFSETQRNKGNFPGRFSGRQFSNSRSEMNVSTLELGDSALYLCASSHGSGLNEKLFFGSGTQLSVL.

The chain uses TRBV30 and TRBJ1-5; no definite D call. Germline CDR1 is GTSNPN and CDR2 is SVGIG (reference sequence). V was trimmed by 3 bases and J by 0 bases, leaving 6 bases between them. This CDR3 has 13 residues. This chain's CDR3 is CAWSSGSNQPQHF. In nucleotides, the CDR3 is TGTGCCTGGAGCTCGGGTAGCAATCAGCCCCAGCATTTT.

This clonotype was counted at least ten times. V and J are TRBV4-1 and TRBJ2-4; TRBD2 might be the D (5 bases). The germline V gene has CDR1 MGHRA and CDR2 YSYEKL. With 3 bases removed from V and 3 bases from J, the gap between germline ends came to 12 bases. The CDR3 extends over 15 amino acids. CDR3: CASSQIGRGKNIQYF. For the CDR3, the DNA is TGCGCCAGCAGCCAGATAGGCCGGGGCAAAAACATTCAGTACTTC.

There are many counts of this clonotype. The rearrangement links TRBV12-3 or TRBV12-4 to TRBJ2-3; 10 positions agree with TRBD1. This CDR3 has 15 residues. V gave up 6 bases and J gave up 6 bases; unmatched junction bases: 9. The CDR3 here is CASSPGDRGFDTQYF. Here the CDR3 DNA reads TGTGCCAGCAGCCCGGGGGACAGGGGATTTGATACGCAGTATTTT.

CDR3 bases: TGTGCCACGAAGTCCGGGACAGGGTTTGATAATTCACCCCTCCACTTT. As protein: CATKSGTGFDNSPLHF. The rearrangement joins TRBV10-3 to TRBJ1-6; 9 bases are a match to TRBD1. Germline V gives CDR1 ENHRY, CDR2 SYGVKD. Trimming removed 10 bases from V and 5 bases from J; junction bases left unmatched: 12. This CDR3 contains 16 residues.

There are a few counts of this clonotype. The V and J genes are TRBV3-1 and TRBJ2-7, with 10 bases aligning to TRBD1. The CDR3 has 15 residues. V lost 5 bases and J lost 4; bases outside the gene matches: 8. Germline CDR1 and CDR2: LGHDT and YNNKEL (reference sequence). The CDR3 here is CASSNTGTGVYEQYF. The CDR3 DNA is TGTGCCAGCAGCAATACCGGGACAGGGGTTTACGAGCAGTACTTC.

In this sample, this clonotype turned up a few times. The chain recombines TRBV9 with TRBJ1-5; no definite D call. From germline, CDR1 is SGDLS and CDR2 YYNGEE. Trimming took 0 bases from V and 3 from J, leaving 10 bases between them. There are 15 residues in the CDR3. The CDR3 coding sequence is TGTGCCAGCAGCGTAGGAAGAGGAGACAATCAGCCCCAGCATTTT. It specifies CASSVGRGDNQPQHF.

This clonotype was found many times. This chain uses TRBV24-1 with TRBJ2-3, with D uncertain. The germline CDR1 and CDR2 sequences are KGHDR and SFDVKD. The ends were cut back, 5 bases at V and 2 bases at J, with 10 bases in the middle. This CDR3 is built from 14 residues. CDR3 DNA: TGTGCCACCAGTGTTCAGCAGCCCACAGATACGCAGTATTTT. Translating gives CATSVQQPTDTQYF.

This clonotype was counted a few times. The chain carries TRBV9 and TRBJ2-2; D gene unclear. Trimming cost V 2 bases and J 4 bases, with 6 bases left between them. The germline V gene encodes CDR1 SGDLS and CDR2 YYNGEE. This CDR3 has 13 amino acids. The CDR3 region has the DNA TGTGCCAGCAGCGTCAGGACCACCGGGGAGCTGTTTTTT. It is translated as CASSVRTTGELFF. Together with reference TRBV9 and TRBJ2-2, the CDR3 gives the full variable domain: DSGVTQTPKHLITATGQRVTLRCSPRSGDLSVYWYQQSLDQGLQFLIQYYNGEERAKGNILERFSAQQFPDLHSELNLSSLELGDSALYFCASSVRTTGELFFGEGSRLTVL.

This clonotype was detected many times. The chain carries TRBV7-6 and TRBJ1-1; D possibly corresponds to TRBD1 (5 bases). This CDR3 has 15 residues. Germline V gives CDR1 SGHVS, CDR2 FNYEAQ. V dropped 4 bases and J dropped 3 bases, with 15 bases sitting between them. Here the CDR3 reads CASSSRRGADTEAFF. The CDR3 region has the DNA TGTGCCAGCAGCTCCCGCAGAGGGGCGGACACTGAAGCTTTCTTT. Full variable domain (outside the CDR3, taken from reference TRBV7-6 and TRBJ1-1): GAGVSQSPRYKVTKRGQDVALRCDPISGHVSLYWYRQALGQGPEFLTYFNYEAQQDKSGLPNDRFSAERPEGSISTLTIQRTEQRDSAMYRCASSSRRGADTEAFFGQGTRLTVV.

This clonotype was recorded many times. CDR3 in amino acids: CAWISGVSSYNEQFF. The CDR3 bases are TGTGCCTGGATTAGCGGTGTAAGCTCCTACAATGAGCAGTTCTTC. The rearrangement joins TRBV30 to TRBJ2-1, with a tentative D call TRBD2 (6 bases). Looked up from germline, CDR1 is GTSNPN and CDR2 is SVGIG (reference sequence). Trimming cost V 4 bases and J 0 bases, with 13 bases left between them. The CDR3 is made up of 15 amino acids.

This clonotype turned up a few times. The V gene is TRBV5-1, the J gene TRBJ2-2, with 10 bases that match TRBD2. Trimming cost V 3 bases and J 7 bases; bases outside gene matches: 6. The CDR3 is 15 residues long. Germline V gives CDR1 SGHRS, CDR2 YFSETQ. The CDR3, as DNA: TGCGCCAGCAGCTCAGGGACTAGCGATATCGGGGAGCTGTTTTTT. This translates into CASSSGTSDIGELFF.

In this sample, this clonotype turned up many times. V and J are TRBV5-1 and TRBJ2-2; the match to TRBD2 covers 7 bases. The V gene's germline CDR1 is SGHRS and CDR2 YFSETQ. With V trimmed by 4 bases and J by 6 bases, 15 bases remained unmatched. The CDR3 loop spans 17 amino acids. The CDR3 sequence is CASSLGDYPLLAGELFF. The DNA for the CDR3 is TGCGCCAGCAGCCTCGGGGACTACCCACTTTTGGCCGGGGAGCTGTTTTTT.

This clonotype came up a few times. This chain joins TRBV6-6 and TRBJ2-3, with a weak D call TRBD2 (7 bases). CDR3 size: 18 residues. Trimming shortened V by 0 bases and J by 0 bases, and 16 bases separated the two germline ends. CDR1 and CDR2 (germline): MNHNY, SVGAGI (reference sequence). The CDR3 loop reads CASSYSIWRGLSTDTQYF. CDR3 nucleotides: TGTGCCAGCAGTTACTCGATTTGGCGGGGGCTAAGCACAGATACGCAGTATTTT.

This clonotype showed up just a few times. The V gene is TRBV7-2, the J gene TRBJ1-3; unclear D gene. The CDR3 is 12 residues long. In germline, CDR1 is SGHTA, CDR2 FQGNSA. V dropped 5 bases and J dropped 7 bases, with 9 bases sitting between them. CDR3 nucleotides: TGTGCCAGCAGCCCTGGCCTCAACACCATATATTTT. It yields the protein CASSPGLNTIYF. Supplemented by reference TRBV7-2 and TRBJ1-3, the full variable domain reads GAGVSQSPSNKVTEKGKDVELRCDPISGHTALYWYRQSLGQGLEFLIYFQGNSAPDKSGLPSDRFSAERTGGSVSTLTIQRTQQEDSAVYLCASSPGLNTIYFGEGSWLTVV.

This clonotype was counted only a few times. The chain carries TRBV2 and TRBJ1-6; D unclear. The CDR3 is made up of 14 amino acids. Germline CDR1 SNHLY, CDR2 FYNNEI. V dropped 2 bases and J dropped 9 bases, with 11 bases sitting between them. The CDR3 DNA is TGTGCCAGCAGTGAAATTCGTTCGGGTTCACCCCTCCACTTT. This gives the protein CASSEIRSGSPLHF.

This clonotype came up a few times. The chain recombines TRBV7-9 with TRBJ1-6; D is uncertain. Deletions cut 5 bases from V and 5 bases from J, with 10 bases between. Germline V lookup: CDR1 SEHNR, CDR2 FQNEAQ (reference sequence). This CDR3 has 14 amino acids. CDR3 protein: CASSPTVHNSPLHF. DNA for the CDR3: TGTGCCAGCAGCCCCACAGTGCATAATTCACCCCTCCACTTT.

Ten or more counts support this clonotype. The chain couples TRBV2 to TRBJ2-5; TRBD2 aligns across 13 bases. Germline V CDR1 and CDR2: SNHLY, FYNNEI. Trimming at V came to 5 bases and at J to 3 bases, leaving 3 bases not matched to a gene. This CDR3 has 15 residues. CDR3 region: CASSTGLAGKETQYF. The CDR3 DNA reads as TGTGCCAGCAGTACGGGACTAGCGGGGAAAGAGACCCAGTACTTC.

CDR3 region: CASSLLSELGTQYF. The CDR3 nucleotides read TGTGCCAGCAGCCTCTTGTCTGAATTGGGGACCCAGTACTTC. The rearrangement uses TRBV7-8 and TRBJ2-5; no clear D. V was pared by 5 bases and J by 7 bases, with 17 bases between. The CDR3 has 14 amino acids. Germline V gene lookup returns CDR1 SGHVS and CDR2 FQNEAQ.

This chain's CDR3 is CASSYSAGGADTQYF. The CDR3 region has the DNA TGTGCCAGCAGTTACTCTGCCGGGGGCGCAGATACGCAGTATTTT. The genes are TRBV6-6 and TRBJ2-3; the D gene could be TRBD1 or TRBD2 (6 bases each). Looked up from germline, CDR1 is MNHNY and CDR2 is SVGAGI (reference sequence). Trimming took off 0 bases at V and 4 bases at J, with 11 bases between the two ends. The CDR3 runs 15 residues.

Many counts were recorded for this clonotype. The rearrangement uses TRBV6-2 or TRBV6-3 and TRBJ1-1, with 10 positions matching TRBD1. Germline CDR1 is MNHEY and CDR2 is SVGEGT. V was pared by 4 bases and J by 1 base, with 12 bases of the junction left unmatched. The CDR3 has 18 amino acids. DNA of the CDR3: TGTGCCAGCAGTTCCTGGCCGGGACAGGGGAGAGGGAACACTGAAGCTTTCTTT. Its protein is CASSSWPGQGRGNTEAFF.

This clonotype was recorded many times. V usage is TRBV18 and J usage is TRBJ1-3; D possibly corresponds to TRBD1 (5 bases). From germline, CDR1 is KGHSH and CDR2 LQKENI. V was cut by 2 bases and J by 4 bases, with 15 bases left in between. This CDR3 has 16 amino acids. CDR3 nucleotide sequence: TGTGCCAGCTCACCAACGTTCAGGGCTATCGGAAACACCATATATTTT. This gives the protein CASSPTFRAIGNTIYF.

This clonotype has ten or more counts. CDR3 sequence (DNA): TGTGCCAGCAGTTTAGCCACTGGGGCGGGGAATCAGCCCCAGCATTTT. Amino acid sequence: CASSLATGAGNQPQHF. The chain uses TRBV12-3 or TRBV12-4 and TRBJ1-5; TRBD1 might be the D (5 bases). V dropped 0 bases and J dropped 4 bases, with 13 bases sitting between them. The CDR3 length is 16 residues.

This clonotype showed up many times. The V and J genes are TRBV7-7 and TRBJ2-2, with TRBD1 identical over 9 bases. CDR3 size: 18 residues. Looked up from germline, CDR1 is SSHAT and CDR2 is FNYEAQ (reference sequence). J gave up 1 base and V 1 base, and 7 bases lay outside the gene matches. The chain's CDR3 is CASSLDDRGIQNTGELFF. The DNA for the CDR3 is TGTGCCAGCAGCTTAGATGACAGGGGGATACAGAACACCGGGGAGCTGTTTTTT.

The chain joins TRBV21-1 to TRBJ2-7. TRBV21-1 is deemed a pseudogene. CDR3 size: 11 residues. This CDR3 reads CASSMEYEQYV. CDR3 nucleotides: TGTGCCAGCAGCATGGAATACGAGCAGTACGTC.

This clonotype was seen repeatedly, ten times or more. The chain uses TRBV29-1 and TRBJ2-1; possible D gene TRBD1, 7 bases. Germline-derived CDR1 and CDR2 are SQVTM and ANQGSEA. Between the trimmed V and J ends, which lost 6 bases and 10 bases, there was a span of 22 bases. This CDR3 is built from 14 residues. The CDR3, as DNA: TGCAGCGTCGGAGCGACAGGGCCCCGGGGGGAGCAGTTCTTC. Translated: CSVGATGPRGEQFF.

This clonotype showed up many times. V gene TRBV5-5 combines with J gene TRBJ1-4; D not certain. The CDR3 length is 10 residues. Trimming shortened V by 2 bases and J by 16 bases, and 9 bases separated the two germline ends. CDR1 SGHKS and CDR2 YYEKEE come from the germline V gene (reference sequence). Here the CDR3 reads CASSFWGGFF. The CDR3 DNA reads TGTGCCAGCAGCTTCTGGGGTGGGTTTTTT. Combining the CDR3 with reference TRBV5-5 and TRBJ1-4 gives the whole variable domain DAGVTQSPTHLIKTRGQQVTLRCSPISGHKSVSWYQQVLGQGPQFIFQYYEKEERGRGNFPDRFSARQFPNYSSELNVNALLLGDSALYLCASSFWGGFFGSGTQLSVL.